This T cell receptor (beta chain) derives from a study of OX40 agonist ivuxolimab in advanced cancers. Using immunoSEQ multiplex PCR, the repertoire was profiled, and TCRdb retains in-frame clones only, with some absent. The profile shows 150,000 to 180,000 clones, 90% to 95% of them singletons. Germline V gene data show CDR1 as KGHSH and CDR2 as LQKENI. The CDR3 is 15 amino acids. With 8 bases clipped from V and 3 bases from J, the junction kept 13 bases outside the gene matches. The receptor's source is an adult with an advanced solid tumor such as melanoma, head and neck, liver or kidney cancer. The chain is built from TRBV18 and TRBJ2-7; 7 bases align to TRBD2. The sequenced sample was CD4+ or CD8+ T cells sorted from blood, obtained in a trial of the OX40 agonist ivuxolimab. The CDR3 DNA sequence: TGTGCCAGCACAACCCCGACTAGCAGGTTCTACGAGCAGTACTTC. Protein sequence: CASTTPTSRFYEQYF.